One sample yielded the 27 T cell receptor beta chains listed below, sequenced in a study of T cells in Graves' hyperthyroidism and ophthalmopathy. Researchers took RNA transcripts and amplified the TCR beta CDR3 regions from them. A set of HTBI primers served as the primers for a first-round RT-PCR of the TCR CDR3. MiXCR was run by TCRdb on the multiplex PCR reads, yielding one entry per CDR3 protein. The sample lists 550,000 to 600,000 distinct CDR3 sequences, 13% to 15% occurring once. What was sequenced was blood. The receptors originated from a woman in her late teens or twenties with Graves' ophthalmopathy.

This clonotype was counted many times. The genes are TRBV2 and TRBJ2-7; D might be TRBD2 (6 bases). The length of the CDR3 is 13 residues. CDR1 SNHLY and CDR2 FYNNEI come from the germline V gene. V lost 6 bases and J 4 bases, leaving 13 bases between the germline ends. The CDR3 nucleotides read TGTGCCAGCAGGCCCTCGGCGGGGTACGAGCAGTACTTC. This encodes CASRPSAGYEQYF.

This clonotype was counted many times. The DNA of the CDR3 is TGTGCCAGTAGTACCCTGGGAAGAGGAAACACCATATATTTT. Translation gives CASSTLGRGNTIYF. This chain links TRBV19 with TRBJ1-3; D gene ambiguous. From germline, CDR1 is LNHDA and CDR2 SQIVND (reference sequence). The CDR3 extends over 14 amino acids. Trimming removed 4 bases from V and 4 bases from J, with 11 bases in between.

The V and J genes are TRBV29-1 and TRBJ2-1; the match to TRBD2 covers 11 bases. The CDR3 loop spans 14 amino acids. Losses at the gene ends were 6 bases for V and 3 bases for J; bases not matched to a gene: 4. The germline V gene encodes CDR1 SQVTM and CDR2 ANQGSEA. CDR3 protein: CSVELAGDYNEQFF. The CDR3 DNA sequence: TGCAGCGTAGAACTAGCGGGAGACTACAATGAGCAGTTCTTC.

This clonotype has a handful of counts. This rearrangement joins TRBV11-3 to TRBJ1-2; D gene ambiguous. The CDR3 loop spans 14 amino acids. The V gene's germline CDR1 is SGHNT and CDR2 YENEEA. Trimming cost V 2 bases and J 0 bases, with 7 bases left between them. CDR3 sequence reads: CASSLRPSNYGYTF. The CDR3 DNA is TGTGCCAGCAGCTTACGTCCGTCTAACTATGGCTACACCTTC.

At least ten counts were recorded for this clonotype. This sequence joins TRBV24-1 and TRBJ1-1; D not resolved. The germline V gene has CDR1 KGHDR and CDR2 SFDVKD. V lost 0 bases, J lost 4 bases, and 8 bases lay in between. This CDR3 comprises 14 residues. CDR3 residues: CATSDLQKGTEAFF. In nucleotides, the CDR3 is TGTGCCACCAGTGATTTGCAGAAAGGCACTGAAGCTTTCTTT.

This clonotype was detected a few times. The chain employs TRBV7-9 and TRBJ2-7; D is possibly TRBD1 (6 bases). CDR1 and CDR2 (germline): SEHNR, FQNEAQ (reference sequence). Between the trimmed V and J ends, which lost 2 bases and 1 base, there was a span of 24 bases. This CDR3 is built from 19 residues. CDR3 DNA sequence: TGTGCCAGCAGCTTAAGAGATTCTTGGACAGAGCTTTTTTCCTACGAGCAGTACTTC. Translated: CASSLRDSWTELFSYEQYF.

This chain links TRBV2 with TRBJ2-1; 9 positions match TRBD2. Losses at the gene ends were 2 bases for V and 2 bases for J; bases not matched to a gene: 4. Germline V gene sequence: CDR1 SNHLY, CDR2 FYNNEI. The CDR3 is 16 residues long. The CDR3 reads CASSESSGRAYNEQFF. The DNA of the CDR3 is TGTGCCAGCAGTGAAAGTAGCGGGAGAGCCTACAATGAGCAGTTCTTC.

This clonotype was observed many times. This chain uses TRBV7-2 with TRBJ1-2; D gene unclear. Germline V gene lookup returns CDR1 SGHTA and CDR2 FQGNSA. The CDR3 contains 16 residues. V shed 2 bases and J shed 4 bases, with 17 bases lying between them. CDR3 residues: CASSLMSPARPYGYTF. The CDR3 bases are TGTGCCAGCAGCTTAATGTCCCCGGCCAGGCCCTATGGCTACACCTTC.

This clonotype came up many times. The rearrangement joins TRBV7-2 to TRBJ2-5, with 8 positions matching TRBD2. From germline, CDR1 is SGHTA and CDR2 FQGNSA. The trim removed 1 base at V and 5 bases at J, leaving 9 bases unmatched. This CDR3 spans 16 amino acids. The CDR3 protein is CASSLVRAGGRETQYF. The CDR3 region has the DNA TGTGCCAGCAGCTTAGTAAGGGCGGGAGGAAGGGAGACCCAGTACTTC.

The chain uses TRBV4-2 and TRBJ2-7; 8 nucleotides match TRBD1. In germline, CDR1 is LGHNA, CDR2 YNFKEQ. V trimming: 1 base; J trimming: 2 bases; junction bases outside the gene matches: 4. This CDR3 has 15 residues. CDR3 loop: CASSQAEQGAYEQYF. CDR3 coding DNA: TGTGCCAGCAGCCAAGCCGAACAGGGGGCCTACGAGCAGTACTTC.

This clonotype was recorded a few times. The chain joins TRBV20-1 to TRBJ2-3, with TRBD2 matching over 16 bases. Germline CDR1 is DFQATT and CDR2 is SNEGSKA (reference sequence). J lost 5 bases, V lost 5 bases, and 16 bases had no gene match. The CDR3 runs to 19 residues. The CDR3 sequence is CSAPATGTSGRAGGDTQYF. CDR3 nucleotides: TGCAGTGCTCCTGCCACCGGGACTAGCGGGAGGGCCGGGGGAGATACGCAGTATTTT.

This clonotype has ten or more counts. The chain combines TRBV5-1 with TRBJ2-7; a possible D gene is TRBD2 (5 bases). The CDR3 is made up of 15 amino acids. V lost 0 bases and J 2 bases, leaving 12 bases between the germline ends. Germline-derived CDR1 and CDR2 are SGHRS and YFSETQ. The CDR3 bases are TGCGCCAGCAGCTTGGCGCCCAGCGGAACCTACGAGCAGTACTTC. Protein: CASSLAPSGTYEQYF. The whole variable domain, remainder taken from reference TRBV5-1 and TRBJ2-7, is KAGVTQTPRYLIKTRGQQVTLSCSPISGHRSVSWYQQTPGQGLQFLFEYFSETQRNKGNFPGRFSGRQFSNSRSEMNVSTLELGDSALYLCASSLAPSGTYEQYFGPGTRLTVT.

A remark on this clonotype: A much larger clone differs from this one at a single base, so this may be a read error. This chain connects TRBV7-2 to TRBJ2-5, with TRBD2 matching over 14 bases. V shed 0 bases, J shed 5 bases, and the junction held 2 bases outside the gene matches. Germline CDR1 and CDR2: SGHTA and FQGNSA. The CDR3 is made up of 16 amino acids. CDR3: CASSLARTSGRETQYF. Written as DNA, the CDR3 is TGTGCCAGCAGCTTAGCGAGGACTAGCGGGAGGGAGACCCAGTACTTC.

This clonotype showed up just a few times. V usage is TRBV7-6 and J usage is TRBJ1-5; D gene ambiguous. This CDR3 region has 14 residues. Trimming took 5 bases from V and 12 from J, leaving 20 bases between them. Germline-derived CDR1 and CDR2 are SGHVS and FNYEAQ. In DNA, the CDR3 is TGTGCCAGCAGCCAGGAGAGGACGGCTCATCGCCAGCATTTT. This sequence encodes CASSQERTAHRQHF.

In this sample, this clonotype turned up a few times. The gene calls are TRBV19 and TRBJ2-1; 10 bases are shared with TRBD2. Germline V gene sequence: CDR1 LNHDA, CDR2 SQIVND (reference sequence). The J segment lost 4 bases and the V segment lost 3 bases, leaving 9 bases of the junction unmatched. There are 17 residues in the CDR3. The CDR3 region is CASSMAAGGPPYNEQFF. The CDR3 nucleotides are TGTGCCAGTAGTATGGCAGCGGGAGGGCCCCCTTACAATGAGCAGTTCTTC.

The chain recombines TRBV24-1 with TRBJ1-5, with 8 positions matching TRBD1. The V segment lost 2 bases and the J segment 7 bases; nucleotides outside the gene matches: 6. Germline-derived CDR1 and CDR2 are KGHDR and SFDVKD. The CDR3 loop spans 15 amino acids. This CDR3 is CATSDSDRGLQPQHF. As DNA, the CDR3 is TGTGCCACCAGTGATTCCGACAGGGGCCTGCAGCCCCAGCATTTT.

This clonotype was detected ten times or more. V and J are TRBV7-2 and TRBJ2-1; 8 bases match TRBD2. V shed 1 base and J 2 bases; nucleotides not matched to a gene: 7. The CDR3 loop spans 17 amino acids. Germline lookup yields CDR1 SGHTA and CDR2 FQGNSA. The CDR3 sequence: CASSLGSAGVAYNEQFF. CDR3 DNA: TGTGCCAGCAGCTTAGGTTCAGCGGGAGTCGCCTACAATGAGCAGTTCTTC.

This clonotype was detected only a few times. The V call is TRBV10-3, the J call TRBJ1-6; D uncertain. Germline assignment: CDR1 ENHRY and CDR2 SYGVKD. This CDR3 comprises 13 residues. The V and J ends lost 8 bases and 9 bases respectively, with 14 bases between them. The CDR3 loop is CAISSPGFSPLHF. The CDR3 bases are TGTGCCATCTCCTCCCCAGGTTTTTCACCCCTCCACTTT.

This clonotype was observed a few times. This sequence joins TRBV9 and TRBJ2-7; either TRBD1 or TRBD2 may fit D (5 bases each). Germline lookup yields CDR1 SGDLS and CDR2 YYNGEE. The V gene lost 4 bases and the J gene lost 7 bases, with 24 bases spanning the gap. The CDR3 consists of 16 residues. CDR3 sequence (DNA): TGTGCCAGCAGCCCCGACTCCTCGAGGGGACCCAAAGAGCAGTACTTC. This codes for CASSPDSSRGPKEQYF.

This clonotype came up many times. This chain links TRBV12-3 or TRBV12-4 with TRBJ2-5, with TRBD1 identical over 11 bases. The CDR3 contains 17 residues. The junction had 9 bases not matched to a gene; V was cut back by 0 bases and J by 6 bases. CDR3 sequence reads: CASSLAEDRGRPQTQYF. The CDR3 DNA sequence: TGTGCCAGCAGTTTAGCGGAGGACAGGGGGCGCCCCCAGACCCAGTACTTC.

This chain joins TRBV7-9 and TRBJ2-2; D ambiguous. Trimming took off 5 bases at V and 0 bases at J, with 10 bases between the two ends. The CDR3 sequence is 15 residues long. Germline CDR1 reads SEHNR; CDR2 reads FQNEAQ (reference sequence). The DNA for the CDR3 is TGTGCCAGCAGCCCCAGCAAAACGAACACCGGGGAGCTGTTTTTT. It specifies CASSPSKTNTGELFF.

Many counts were recorded for this clonotype. The V call is TRBV6-2 or TRBV6-3, the J call TRBJ2-1; tentative D call: TRBD2 (6 bases). The CDR3 sequence is 17 residues long. V lost 10 bases to trimming and J lost 5 bases, with 27 bases between them. The V gene's germline CDR1 is MNHEY and CDR2 SVGEGT. The CDR3, as DNA: TGTGCCACCTCTCTGGACCGGGGGACCGGCGACGACAATGAGCAGTTCTTC. It yields the protein CATSLDRGTGDDNEQFF.

The sample holds many counts of this clonotype. The chain links TRBV24-1 to TRBJ2-1, with D maybe TRBD1 (6 bases). Germline CDR1 and CDR2: KGHDR and SFDVKD. This CDR3 region has 18 residues. The ends were cut back, 2 bases at V and 2 bases at J, with 18 bases in the middle. In DNA, the CDR3 is TGTGCCACCAGTGATTCCCGGCCGAGACAGGCTACCTACAATGAGCAGTTCTTC. Amino acid sequence: CATSDSRPRQATYNEQFF.

This chain connects TRBV12-5 to TRBJ2-1, with TRBD1 matching over 8 bases. Per the germline V gene, CDR1 is LGHNT and CDR2 is FRNRAP. The CDR3 totals 15 residues. V lost 2 bases, J lost 9 bases, and 9 bases stayed unmatched. The chain's CDR3 is CASGLLTGGLGEQFF. The CDR3 bases are TGTGCTAGTGGTTTGTTAACAGGGGGGCTGGGTGAGCAGTTCTTC.

This clonotype appeared many times. The V call is TRBV7-8, the J call TRBJ2-1; 13 bases are shared with TRBD2. The trim removed 4 bases at V and 7 bases at J, leaving 16 bases unmatched. CDR1 is SGHVS, CDR2 FQNEAQ, per germline. This CDR3 comprises 19 residues. CDR3 in amino acids: CASSSIYGTSGNKANEQFF. The CDR3 nucleotides are TGTGCCAGCAGCTCAATCTACGGGACTAGCGGGAATAAGGCGAATGAGCAGTTCTTC.

The chain carries TRBV6-9 and TRBJ2-1; TRBD2 matches at 9 bases. The ends lost 4 bases at V and 3 bases at J; junction bases unmatched: 22. Germline lookup yields CDR1 MNHGY and CDR2 SVAAGI. There are 21 residues in the CDR3. The CDR3 DNA reads TGTGCCAGCAGTTCAACGGGTGGTAGCGGGAGAGGGGGGGGGGTCTACAATGAGCAGTTCTTC. It translates to CASSSTGGSGRGGGVYNEQFF.

This clonotype was detected a few times. The chain is built from TRBV10-3 and TRBJ1-1; 7 bases align to TRBD1. Trimming removed 10 bases from V and 1 base from J; junction bases left unmatched: 6. This CDR3 region has 13 residues. CDR1 and CDR2 from the germline V gene are ENHRY and SYGVKD. CDR3 nucleotide sequence: TGTGCCACCAACAGGGGACAGAACACTGAAGCTTTCTTT. This sequence encodes CATNRGQNTEAFF.